One sample yielded the 4 T cell receptor beta chains listed below, sequenced in a study of T cell responses to AZD1222 COVID-19 vaccine. TCRdb's table, derived via immunoSEQ multiplex PCR, lists solely in-frame clones and lacks some. Of 150,000 to 200,000 clones listed, around 92% are singletons. The sequenced sample was peripheral blood, obtained 28 days after the second AZD1222 dose. These receptors were obtained from an adult who received the AZD1222 COVID-19 vaccine.

In its sample, this clone was seen once. The gene calls are TRBV7-9 and TRBJ1-4, with TRBD1 matching over 7 bases. This CDR3 has 14 amino acids. From germline, CDR1 is SEHNR and CDR2 FQNEAQ (reference sequence). Trimming took 6 bases from V and 12 from J; bases not matched to a gene: 13. CDR3 sequence reads: CASSRGGSEGELFF. CDR3 nucleotide sequence: TGTGCCAGCAGTCGAGGGGGCAGCGAAGGGGAACTGTTTTTT. Full variable domain (outside the CDR3, taken from reference TRBV7-9 and TRBJ1-4): DTGVSQNPRHKITKRGQNVTFRCDPISEHNRLYWYRQTLGQGPEFLTYFQNEAQLEKSRLLSDRFSAERPKGSFSTLEIQRTEQGDSAMYLCASSRGGSEGELFFGSGTQLSVL.

The CDR3 DNA reads as TGTGCCAGCAGTGACTCCTTGTATAATTCACCCCTCCACTTT. It is translated as CASSDSLYNSPLHF. The chain employs TRBV6-4 and TRBJ1-6; no clear D. This CDR3 is built from 14 residues. Germline loops: CDR1 MRHNA, CDR2 SNTAGT. V gave up 0 bases and J gave up 4 bases, with 4 bases separating them.

This sequence joins TRBV5-1 and TRBJ2-5, with 7 bases identical to TRBD1. With 1 base clipped from V and 1 base from J, the junction kept 4 bases outside the gene matches. The CDR3 spans 15 residues. Germline V gene sequence: CDR1 SGHRS, CDR2 YFSETQ. Here the CDR3 reads CASSLSPGGQETQYF. CDR3 DNA sequence: TGCGCCAGCAGCTTGTCCCCAGGGGGCCAAGAGACCCAGTACTTC.

The chain links TRBV29-1 to TRBJ1-1; possible D gene TRBD1, 6 bases. The CDR3 is 15 residues long. Germline V gene sequence: CDR1 SQVTM, CDR2 ANQGSEA. V lost 4 bases and J 3 bases, leaving 18 bases between the germline ends. The CDR3 loop is CSVAGQPVLYTEAFF. CDR3 DNA sequence: TGCAGCGTTGCGGGACAACCAGTCTTATACACTGAAGCTTTCTTT.